These 15 T cell receptor beta chains were all obtained from the same sample, sequenced in a study of blood T cell repertoires in COVID-19. Data came from immunoSEQ multiplex PCR; TCRdb stores just in-frame clones and leaves some out. The sample yields roughly 700,000 clones, about 90% seen once. Sequences were obtained from peripheral blood. The receptors derive from a woman between 18 and 30 years old with acute or convalescent COVID-19.

The chain carries TRBV7-9 and TRBJ2-7, with D maybe TRBD2 (5 bases). Looked up from germline, CDR1 is SEHNR and CDR2 is FQNEAQ (reference sequence). The CDR3 consists of 12 residues. V was clipped by 5 bases and J by 2 bases, with 7 bases between them. CDR3 sequence (DNA): TGTGCCAGCAGCACTAGGGCCTACGAGCAGTACTTC. It translates to CASSTRAYEQYF.

This chain joins TRBV6-6 and TRBJ2-7, with 8 positions matching TRBD2. The germline V gene encodes CDR1 MNHNY and CDR2 SVGAGI (reference sequence). V was clipped by 4 bases and J by 2 bases; unmatched bases: 1. The CDR3 sequence is 13 residues long. CDR3 residues: CASSSGGPYEQYF. The CDR3 DNA reads TGTGCCAGCAGTTCGGGGGGGCCCTACGAGCAGTACTTC.

The table lists this clone with a count of one. V gene TRBV19 combines with J gene TRBJ2-7, with 11 bases matching TRBD2. V dropped 8 bases and J dropped 9; count of bases not matched to a gene: 12. Germline V gives CDR1 LNHDA, CDR2 SQIVND (reference sequence). The CDR3 is 14 residues long. The CDR3 coding sequence is TGTGCCAGTGGCCCCACGACTAGCGGGGCCACGCAGTACTTC. Its protein product is CASGPTTSGATQYF.

The chain combines TRBV28 with TRBJ1-2; tentatively, D is TRBD1 (6 bases). The CDR3 is 15 residues long. The germline V gene has CDR1 MDHEN and CDR2 SYDVKM. V dropped 3 bases and J dropped 0 bases, with 11 bases sitting between them. CDR3 nucleotides: TGTGCCAGCAGTTTCCTGACAGGTGCTAACTATGGCTACACCTTC. This codes for CASSFLTGANYGYTF.

V usage is TRBV5-1 and J usage is TRBJ1-2, with 8 bases fitting TRBD1. The CDR3 covers 14 residues. With 0 bases clipped from V and 6 bases from J, the junction kept 4 bases outside the gene matches. Germline V gene lookup returns CDR1 SGHRS and CDR2 YFSETQ. Written as DNA, the CDR3 is TGCGCCAGCAGCTTGGTGGCAGGGGGCCATGGCTACACCTTC. The encoded protein is CASSLVAGGHGYTF.

This chain links TRBV28 with TRBJ1-3; tentative D call: TRBD1 (5 bases). Germline values: CDR1 MDHEN, CDR2 SYDVKM. The CDR3 spans 13 residues. V was pared by 8 bases and J by 4 bases, with 12 bases between. DNA of the CDR3: TGTGCCAGCCATGGGGGAGGGGGAAACACCATATATTTT. Its translation is CASHGGGGNTIYF.

The chain employs TRBV7-3 and TRBJ2-6; 8 positions agree with TRBD1. Germline loops: CDR1 SGHTA, CDR2 FQGTGA. The CDR3 runs to 18 residues. V shed 5 bases, J shed 4 bases, and the junction held 13 bases outside the gene matches. The CDR3 DNA reads as TGTGCCAGCAGCCGGCGACAGGGGCAAGCGGAAGGGGCCAACGTCCTGACTTTC. This encodes CASSRRQGQAEGANVLTF.

V usage is TRBV10-2 and J usage is TRBJ2-1; D may be TRBD1 (5 bases). V gave up 6 bases and J gave up 9 bases, with 12 bases separating them. Looked up from germline, CDR1 is WSHSY and CDR2 is SAAADI. CDR3 size: 12 residues. CDR3 DNA sequence: TGCGCCAGCAGCGACAGCCCTGGTGAGCAGTTCTTC. Its protein is CASSDSPGEQFF.

This clone appeared once. The rearrangement uses TRBV2 and TRBJ2-1; 12 bases agree with TRBD2. The V gene's germline CDR1 is SNHLY and CDR2 FYNNEI. The CDR3 loop spans 14 amino acids. V shed 6 bases, J shed 7 bases, and the junction held 4 bases outside the gene matches. The CDR3 loop is CASRALAGGNEQFF. As DNA, the CDR3 is TGTGCCAGCAGGGCCCTAGCGGGAGGGAATGAGCAGTTCTTC.

The chain uses TRBV5-5 and TRBJ1-5; 10 bases align to TRBD1. The length of the CDR3 is 20 residues. CDR1 and CDR2 (germline): SGHKS, YYEKEE (reference sequence). The V gene end was trimmed by 4 bases and the J gene end by 0 bases; junction bases not matched to a gene: 16. CDR3 nucleotide sequence: TGTGCCAGCAGCCCATGGATCGTTTCGGGACAGGGGTTTAGCAATCAGCCCCAGCATTTT. Translating gives CASSPWIVSGQGFSNQPQHF.

The V call is TRBV9, the J call TRBJ2-2; D ambiguous. CDR3 length equals 18 residues. Trimming cost V 4 bases and J 1 base, with 20 bases left between them. Germline V lookup: CDR1 SGDLS, CDR2 YYNGEE. CDR3 DNA sequence: TGTGCCAGCAGCCTCCCCGGTCGGGTCGCCAAGAACACCGGGGAGCTGTTTTTT. Encoded protein: CASSLPGRVAKNTGELFF. The whole variable domain, filled in from reference TRBV9 and TRBJ2-2, reads DSGVTQTPKHLITATGQRVTLRCSPRSGDLSVYWYQQSLDQGLQFLIQYYNGEERAKGNILERFSAQQFPDLHSELNLSSLELGDSALYFCASSLPGRVAKNTGELFFGEGSRLTVL.

V gene TRBV18 combines with J gene TRBJ1-2; 7 nucleotides align to TRBD1. This CDR3 is built from 16 residues. V shed 4 bases and J 1 base; nucleotides not matched to a gene: 9. CDR1 KGHSH and CDR2 LQKENI come from the germline V gene. CDR3 in DNA: TGTGCCAGCTCACTAGGGACAGCCGAACTTAACTATGGCTACACCTTC. It translates to CASSLGTAELNYGYTF.

This clone was counted between two and nine times. This chain links TRBV5-8 with TRBJ2-7; perhaps TRBD1 as D (6 bases). The CDR3 is 13 amino acids. The germline V gene encodes CDR1 SGHTS and CDR2 YDEGEE. The ends were cut back, 2 bases at V and 2 bases at J, with 8 bases in the middle. The CDR3 DNA reads TGTGCCAGCAGCTTTGACAGGCCCTACGAGCAGTACTTC. Translation gives CASSFDRPYEQYF.

This clone occurred a few times. The rearrangement joins TRBV6-5 to TRBJ1-1, with unresolved D. Looked up from germline, CDR1 is MNHEY and CDR2 is SVGAGI. The CDR3 is 13 amino acids. V was pared by 6 bases and J by 1 base, with 9 bases between. CDR3 in amino acids: CASSPSGNTEAFF. For the CDR3, the DNA is TGTGCCAGCAGCCCCTCAGGGAACACTGAAGCTTTCTTT.

This clone was found a few times. The rearrangement links TRBV18 to TRBJ1-6; D may be TRBD1 (5 bases). The CDR3 has 13 amino acids. The germline V and J ends were trimmed by 2 bases and 9 bases, with 8 bases remaining between them. CDR1 is KGHSH, CDR2 LQKENI, per germline. Here the CDR3 reads CASSPVGGSPLHF. DNA of the CDR3: TGTGCCAGCTCACCAGTGGGGGGTTCACCCCTCCACTTT.